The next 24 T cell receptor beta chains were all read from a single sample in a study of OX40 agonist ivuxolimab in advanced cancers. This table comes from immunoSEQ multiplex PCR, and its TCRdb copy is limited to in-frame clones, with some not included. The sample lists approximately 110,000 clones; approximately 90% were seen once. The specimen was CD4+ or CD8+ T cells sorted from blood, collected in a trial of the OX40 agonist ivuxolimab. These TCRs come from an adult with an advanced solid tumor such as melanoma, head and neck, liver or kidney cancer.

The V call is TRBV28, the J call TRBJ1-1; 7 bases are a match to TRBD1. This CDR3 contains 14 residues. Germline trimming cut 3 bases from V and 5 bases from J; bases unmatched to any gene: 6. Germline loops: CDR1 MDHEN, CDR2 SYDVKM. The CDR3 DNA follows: TGTGCCAGCAGTTTGATACCGGGACAGACTGAAGCTTTCTTT. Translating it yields CASSLIPGQTEAFF.

DNA for the CDR3: TGTGCCAGCACCCCGGGCGATTATAATTCACCCCTCCACTTT. Amino acids: CASTPGDYNSPLHF. The rearrangement links TRBV28 to TRBJ1-6; D unclear. CDR3 length: 14 amino acids. Between the trimmed V and J ends, which lost 7 bases and 4 bases, there was a span of 11 bases. CDR1 and CDR2 (germline): MDHEN, SYDVKM.

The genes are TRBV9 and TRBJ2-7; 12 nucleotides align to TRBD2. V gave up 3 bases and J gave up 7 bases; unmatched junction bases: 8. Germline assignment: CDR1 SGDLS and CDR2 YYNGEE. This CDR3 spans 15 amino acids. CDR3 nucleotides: TGTGCCAGCAGCGGCCCCGGGACTAGCGGGTTAGAGCAGTACTTC. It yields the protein CASSGPGTSGLEQYF.

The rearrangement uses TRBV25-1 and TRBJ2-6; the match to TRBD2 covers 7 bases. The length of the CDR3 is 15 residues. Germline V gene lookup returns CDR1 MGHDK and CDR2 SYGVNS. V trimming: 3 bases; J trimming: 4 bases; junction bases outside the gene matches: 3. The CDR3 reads CASSEGGLGANVLTF. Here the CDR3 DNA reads TGTGCCAGCAGTGAGGGAGGGCTCGGGGCCAACGTCCTGACTTTC.

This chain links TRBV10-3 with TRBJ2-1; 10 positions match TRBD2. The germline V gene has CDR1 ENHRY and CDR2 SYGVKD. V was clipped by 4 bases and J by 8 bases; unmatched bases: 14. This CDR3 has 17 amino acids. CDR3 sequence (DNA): TGTGCCATCAGTGCGAGGCTAGCGGGAGCGGGAGGCGATGAGCAGTTCTTC. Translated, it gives CAISARLAGAGGDEQFF.

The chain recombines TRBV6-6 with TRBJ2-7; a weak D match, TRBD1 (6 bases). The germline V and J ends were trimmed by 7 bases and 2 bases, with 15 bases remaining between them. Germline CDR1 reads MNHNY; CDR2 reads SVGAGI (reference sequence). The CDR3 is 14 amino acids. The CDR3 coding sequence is TGTGCCAGCACCGCCGGGACACGGGCCTACGAGCAGTACTTC. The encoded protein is CASTAGTRAYEQYF.

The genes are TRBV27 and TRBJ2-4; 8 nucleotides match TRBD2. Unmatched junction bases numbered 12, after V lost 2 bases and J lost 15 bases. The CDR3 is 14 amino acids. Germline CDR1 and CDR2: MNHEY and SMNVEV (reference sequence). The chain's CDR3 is CASSLGSGGTRRYF. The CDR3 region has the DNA TGTGCCAGCAGTTTAGGTTCGGGTGGGACTAGAAGGTACTTC.

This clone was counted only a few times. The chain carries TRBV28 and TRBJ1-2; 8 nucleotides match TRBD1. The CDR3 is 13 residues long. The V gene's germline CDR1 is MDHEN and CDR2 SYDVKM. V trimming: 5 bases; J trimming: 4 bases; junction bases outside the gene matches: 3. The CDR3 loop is CASSPGQGYGYTF. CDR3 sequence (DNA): TGTGCCAGCAGTCCCGGACAGGGCTATGGCTACACCTTC.

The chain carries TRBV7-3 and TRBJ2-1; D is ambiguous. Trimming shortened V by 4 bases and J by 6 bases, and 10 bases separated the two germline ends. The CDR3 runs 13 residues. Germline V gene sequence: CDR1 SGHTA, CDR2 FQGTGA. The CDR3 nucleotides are TGTGCCAGCAGCTCGGTCGGAGTCAATGAGCAGTTCTTC. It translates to CASSSVGVNEQFF. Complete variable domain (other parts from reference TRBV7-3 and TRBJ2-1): GAGVSQTPSNKVTEKGKYVELRCDPISGHTALYWYRQSLGQGPEFLIYFQGTGAADDSGLPNDRFFAVRPEGSVSTLKIQRTERGDSAVYLCASSSVGVNEQFFGPGTRLTVL.

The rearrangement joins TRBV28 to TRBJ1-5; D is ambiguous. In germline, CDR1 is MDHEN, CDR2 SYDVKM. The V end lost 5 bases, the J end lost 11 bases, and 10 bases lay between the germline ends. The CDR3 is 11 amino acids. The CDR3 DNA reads TGTGCCAGCAGTCTCTCCGGGTCCCAGCATTTT. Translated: CASSLSGSQHF. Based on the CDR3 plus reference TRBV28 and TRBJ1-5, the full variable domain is DVKVTQSSRYLVKRTGEKVFLECVQDMDHENMFWYRQDPGLGLRLIYFSYDVKMKEKGDIPEGYSVSREKKERFSLILESASTNQTSMYLCASSLSGSQHFGDGTRLSIL.

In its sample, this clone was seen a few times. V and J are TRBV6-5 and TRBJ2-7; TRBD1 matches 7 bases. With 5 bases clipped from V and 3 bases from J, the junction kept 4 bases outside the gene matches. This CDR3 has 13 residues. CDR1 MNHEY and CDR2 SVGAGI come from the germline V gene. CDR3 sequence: CASSKPGGYEQYF. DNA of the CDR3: TGTGCCAGCAGTAAACCAGGGGGCTACGAGCAGTACTTC.

CDR3 nucleotides: TGTGCCAGCCTCGAGGGGGCAGGTTTGGGGACCACCATATATTTT. It translates to CASLEGAGLGTTIYF. The rearrangement joins TRBV2 to TRBJ1-3; 7 bases map to TRBD1. Germline V gene lookup returns CDR1 SNHLY and CDR2 FYNNEI. The CDR3 runs to 15 residues. V shed 8 bases, J shed 9 bases, and the junction held 16 bases outside the gene matches. The variable domain in full, with the rest retrieved from reference TRBV2 and TRBJ1-3, is EPEVTQTPSHQVTQMGQEVILRCVPISNHLYFYWYRQILGQKVEFLVSFYNNEISEKSEIFDDQFSVERPDGSNFTLKIRSTKLEDSAMYFCASLEGAGLGTTIYFGEGSWLTVV.

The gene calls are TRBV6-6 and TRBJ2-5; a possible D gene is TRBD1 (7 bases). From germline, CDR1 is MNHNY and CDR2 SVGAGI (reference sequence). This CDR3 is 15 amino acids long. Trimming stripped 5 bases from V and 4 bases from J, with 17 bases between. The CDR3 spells CASSPGSQGGETQYF. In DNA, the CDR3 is TGTGCCAGCAGTCCCGGGTCGCAGGGGGGAGAGACCCAGTACTTC.

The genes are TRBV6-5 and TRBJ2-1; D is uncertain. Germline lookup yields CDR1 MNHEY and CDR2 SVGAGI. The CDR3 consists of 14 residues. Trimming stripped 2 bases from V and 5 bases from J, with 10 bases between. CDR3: CASSYGQVDNEQFF. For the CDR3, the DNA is TGTGCCAGCAGTTACGGGCAGGTAGACAATGAGCAGTTCTTC.

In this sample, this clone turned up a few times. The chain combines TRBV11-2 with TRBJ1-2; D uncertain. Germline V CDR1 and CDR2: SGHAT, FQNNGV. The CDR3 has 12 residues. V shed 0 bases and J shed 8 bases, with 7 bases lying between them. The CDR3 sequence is CASSLDVEGYTF. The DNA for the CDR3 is TGTGCCAGCAGCTTAGATGTTGAGGGCTACACCTTC.

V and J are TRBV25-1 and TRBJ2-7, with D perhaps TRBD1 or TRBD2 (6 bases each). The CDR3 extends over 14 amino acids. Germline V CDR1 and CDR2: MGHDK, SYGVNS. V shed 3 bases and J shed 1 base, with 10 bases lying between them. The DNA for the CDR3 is TGTGCCAGCAGTGAGCAAGGGGGGTCCTACGAGCAGTACTTC. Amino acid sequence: CASSEQGGSYEQYF.

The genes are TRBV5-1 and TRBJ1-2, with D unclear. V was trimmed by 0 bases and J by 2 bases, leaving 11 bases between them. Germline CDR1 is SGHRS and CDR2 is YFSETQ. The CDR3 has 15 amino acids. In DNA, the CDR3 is TGCGCCAGCAGCTTGGGGGAACTTACCAACTATGGCTACACCTTC. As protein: CASSLGELTNYGYTF. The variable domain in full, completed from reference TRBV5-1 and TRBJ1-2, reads KAGVTQTPRYLIKTRGQQVTLSCSPISGHRSVSWYQQTPGQGLQFLFEYFSETQRNKGNFPGRFSGRQFSNSRSEMNVSTLELGDSALYLCASSLGELTNYGYTFGSGTRLTVV.

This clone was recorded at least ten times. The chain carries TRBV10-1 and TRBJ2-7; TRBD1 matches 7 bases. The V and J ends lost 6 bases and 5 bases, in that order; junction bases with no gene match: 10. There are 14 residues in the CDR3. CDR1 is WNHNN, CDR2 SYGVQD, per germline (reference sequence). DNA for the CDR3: TGCGCCAGCAGCGATTCAGGGGGTATCGACGAGCAGTACTTC. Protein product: CASSDSGGIDEQYF.

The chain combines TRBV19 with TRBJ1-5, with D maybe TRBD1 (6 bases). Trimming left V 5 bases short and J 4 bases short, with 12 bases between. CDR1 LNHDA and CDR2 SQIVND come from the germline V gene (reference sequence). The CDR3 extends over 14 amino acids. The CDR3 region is CASSAQQGNQPQHF. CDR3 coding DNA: TGTGCCAGTAGTGCACAACAGGGAAATCAGCCCCAGCATTTT.

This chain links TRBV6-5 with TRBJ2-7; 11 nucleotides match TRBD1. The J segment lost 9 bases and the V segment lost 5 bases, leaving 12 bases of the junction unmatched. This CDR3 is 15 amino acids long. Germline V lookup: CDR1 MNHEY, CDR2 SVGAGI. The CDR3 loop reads CASSLRSRTGGAQYF. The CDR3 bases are TGTGCCAGCAGTCTACGGAGCAGGACAGGGGGCGCGCAGTACTTC.

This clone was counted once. The CDR3 loop reads CASPLGDSEQFF. The CDR3 nucleotides read TGTGCCAGCCCCTTGGGGGACTCTGAGCAGTTCTTC. The chain is built from TRBV7-9 and TRBJ2-1, with a tentative D call TRBD2 (6 bases). This CDR3 has 12 residues. V was pared by 8 bases and J by 9 bases, with 14 bases between. Per the germline V gene, CDR1 is SEHNR and CDR2 is FQNEAQ (reference sequence).

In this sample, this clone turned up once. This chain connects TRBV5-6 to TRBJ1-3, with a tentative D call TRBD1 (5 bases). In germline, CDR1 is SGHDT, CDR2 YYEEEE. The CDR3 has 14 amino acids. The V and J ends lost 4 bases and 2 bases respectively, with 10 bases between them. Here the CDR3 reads CASSVGTTGNTIYF. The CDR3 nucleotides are TGTGCCAGCAGCGTAGGGACCACTGGAAACACCATATATTTT.

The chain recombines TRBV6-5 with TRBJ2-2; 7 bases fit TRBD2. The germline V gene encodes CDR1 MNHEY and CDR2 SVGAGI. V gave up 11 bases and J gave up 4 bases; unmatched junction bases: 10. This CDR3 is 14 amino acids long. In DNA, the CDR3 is TGTGCCGTCCCAGGCGGGAGCGGCACCGGGGAGCTGTTTTTT. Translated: CAVPGGSGTGELFF.

CDR3 sequence: CAISESMTGVKQYF. CDR3 sequence (DNA): TGTGCCATCAGTGAGTCGATGACAGGGGTGAAGCAGTACTTC. This chain links TRBV10-3 with TRBJ2-5, with 8 bases matching TRBD1. Germline CDR1 and CDR2: ENHRY and SYGVKD. CDR3 size: 14 residues. Germline trimming cut 0 bases from V and 11 bases from J; bases unmatched to any gene: 8.